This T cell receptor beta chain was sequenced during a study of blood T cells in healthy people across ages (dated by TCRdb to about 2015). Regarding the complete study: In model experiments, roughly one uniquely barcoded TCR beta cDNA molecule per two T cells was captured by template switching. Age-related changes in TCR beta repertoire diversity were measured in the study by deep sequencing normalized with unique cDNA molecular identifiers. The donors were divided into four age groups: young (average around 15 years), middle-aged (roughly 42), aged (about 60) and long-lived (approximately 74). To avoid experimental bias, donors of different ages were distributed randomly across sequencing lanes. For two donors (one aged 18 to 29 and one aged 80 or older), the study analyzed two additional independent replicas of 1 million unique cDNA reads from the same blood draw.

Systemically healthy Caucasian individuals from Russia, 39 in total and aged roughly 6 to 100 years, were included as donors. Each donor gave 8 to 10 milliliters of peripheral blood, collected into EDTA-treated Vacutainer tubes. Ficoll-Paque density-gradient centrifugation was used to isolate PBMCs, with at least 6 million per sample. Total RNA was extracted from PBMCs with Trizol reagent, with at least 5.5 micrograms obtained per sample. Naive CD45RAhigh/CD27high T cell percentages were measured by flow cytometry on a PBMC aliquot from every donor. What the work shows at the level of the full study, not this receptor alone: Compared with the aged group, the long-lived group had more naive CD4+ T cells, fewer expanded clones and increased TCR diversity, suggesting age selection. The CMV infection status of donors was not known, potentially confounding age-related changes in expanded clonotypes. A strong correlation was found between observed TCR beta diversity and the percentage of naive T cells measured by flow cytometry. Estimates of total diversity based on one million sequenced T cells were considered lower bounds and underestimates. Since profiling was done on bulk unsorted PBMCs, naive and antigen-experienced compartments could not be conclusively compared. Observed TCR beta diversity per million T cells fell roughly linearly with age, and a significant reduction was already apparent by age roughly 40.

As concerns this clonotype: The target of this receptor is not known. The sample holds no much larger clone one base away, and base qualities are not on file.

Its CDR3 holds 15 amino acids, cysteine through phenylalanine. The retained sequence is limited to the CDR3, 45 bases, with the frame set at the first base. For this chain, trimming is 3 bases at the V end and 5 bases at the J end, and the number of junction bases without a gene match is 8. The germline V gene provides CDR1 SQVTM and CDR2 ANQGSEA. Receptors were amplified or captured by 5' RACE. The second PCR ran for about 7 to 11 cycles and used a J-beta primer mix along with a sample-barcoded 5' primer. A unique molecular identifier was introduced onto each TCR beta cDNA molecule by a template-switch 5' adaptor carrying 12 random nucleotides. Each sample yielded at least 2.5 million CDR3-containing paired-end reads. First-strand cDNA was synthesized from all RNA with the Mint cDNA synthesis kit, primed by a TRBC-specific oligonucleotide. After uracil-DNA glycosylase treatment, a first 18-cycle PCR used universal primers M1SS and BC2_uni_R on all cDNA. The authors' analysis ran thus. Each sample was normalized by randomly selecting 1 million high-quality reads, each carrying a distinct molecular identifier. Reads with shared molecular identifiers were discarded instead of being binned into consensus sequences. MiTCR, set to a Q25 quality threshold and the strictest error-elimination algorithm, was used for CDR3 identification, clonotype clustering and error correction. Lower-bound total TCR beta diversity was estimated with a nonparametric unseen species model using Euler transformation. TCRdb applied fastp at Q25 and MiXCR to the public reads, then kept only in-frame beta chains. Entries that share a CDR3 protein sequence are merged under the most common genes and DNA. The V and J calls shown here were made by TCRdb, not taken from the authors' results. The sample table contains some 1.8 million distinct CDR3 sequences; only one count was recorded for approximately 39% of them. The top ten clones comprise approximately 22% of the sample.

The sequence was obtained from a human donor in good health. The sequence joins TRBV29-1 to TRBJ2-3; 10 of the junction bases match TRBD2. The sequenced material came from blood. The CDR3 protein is CSVDRLAGDIDTQYF. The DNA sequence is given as TGCAGCGTTGATCGTCTAGCGGGGGATATAGATACGCAGTATTTT.